The rows below give T cell receptor beta chains drawn from one sample of a study of Ad26.COV2.S vaccination and SARS-CoV-2 variants. Sequencing used immunoSEQ multiplex PCR; TCRdb keeps in-frame clones, though not all of them. This table has about half a million clones, roughly nine tenths appearing once. The specimen was peripheral blood, collected in a trial of Ad26.COV2.S vaccine versus placebo. These TCRs come from a person between 18 and 65 years old who received the Ad26.COV2.S COVID-19 vaccine or a placebo. CDR3s include the opening cysteine and the closing phenylalanine or tryptophan. The D gene is left open where the match is weak.

v_gene,d_gene,j_gene,CDR3aa
TRBV7-2,TRBD1,TRBJ1-2,CASSGRDRLNGYTF
TRBV27,.,TRBJ2-7,CASSFLGYEQYF
TRBV12-5,TRBD1,TRBJ1-5,CASGLVQDRETGSNQPQHF
TRBV2,.,TRBJ2-1,CASSETAGNEQFF
TRBV27,.,TRBJ1-1,CASFASGRRNTEAFF
TRBV5-4,.,TRBJ1-6,CASSFTLGPQDSPLHF
TRBV6-5,.,TRBJ2-7,CARPATSLPYEQYF
TRBV7-7,TRBD1,TRBJ1-4,CASHHPRQGNEKLFF
TRBV29-1,TRBD2,TRBJ2-1,CSVEWLAGAEQFF
TRBV7-2,.,TRBJ2-1,CASSLSTSFEQFF
TRBV21-1,.,TRBJ1-4,CASSSGITRATNEKLFF
TRBV7-3,.,TRBJ2-3,CASSLGGGPTDTQYF
TRBV9,.,TRBJ2-3,CASSSRMGGPTDTQYF
TRBV5-5,.,TRBJ1-3,CASSFPGTGNTIYF
TRBV7-9,.,TRBJ1-2,CASSLAVETRGYTF
TRBV10-3,.,TRBJ1-4,CAISEQEDEKLFF
TRBV5-5,.,TRBJ2-4,CASRGGTAKNIQYF
TRBV7-9,.,TRBJ2-7,CASSLDPFYEQYF
TRBV7-6,.,TRBJ2-7,CASSLALGSEQYF
TRBV19,.,TRBJ2-7,CASGNVDSYEQYF
TRBV6-2/TRBV6-3,.,TRBJ1-1,CASSPRDENTEAFF
TRBV27,.,TRBJ2-7,CASSPPGRGQDEQYF
TRBV18,TRBD2,TRBJ2-1,CASSPRGTSGSNEQFF
TRBV20-1,.,TRBJ1-1,CSASTPNTEAFF
TRBV5-1,.,TRBJ1-1,CASSFGRGVNTEAFF
TRBV10-3,.,TRBJ1-2,CAISESTGGLYGYTF
TRBV7-2,TRBD1,TRBJ2-7,CASSLGTGGSYEQYF
TRBV6-5,.,TRBJ1-2,CATRDRAYGYTF
TRBV18,.,TRBJ1-3,CASSPAVGSSYSGNTIYF
TRBV27,.,TRBJ2-1,CASSLQGLGYNEQFF
TRBV7-9,TRBD2,TRBJ2-7,CASSLLAGSWLGEQYF
TRBV29-1,TRBD2,TRBJ2-1,CSVAGTSGRGEQFF
TRBV12-1,.,TRBJ1-2,CASSTLPGSGFDYGYTF
TRBV10-3,TRBD2,TRBJ2-7,CAISALGLAGKSSYEQYF
TRBV10-2,.,TRBJ1-1,CASRHLLNTEAFF
TRBV5-1,TRBD2,TRBJ2-7,CASSIGLAGEQYF
TRBV19,TRBD2,TRBJ2-7,CASSPYVAGGTLSYEQYF
TRBV28,TRBD1,TRBJ1-1,CYSLEQGGTEAFF
TRBV5-1,.,TRBJ2-7,CASSETSHEQYF
TRBV4-1,.,TRBJ2-1,CASRAMGQNNEQFF
TRBV6-2/TRBV6-3,TRBD1,TRBJ1-2,CASSPGTGGRGGGYTF
TRBV2,.,TRBJ1-1,CASRSRLNTEAFF
TRBV6-5,.,TRBJ1-2,CASSPPTAGYGYTF